These T cell receptor beta chains were read from a single sample in a study of low-dose radiotherapy and immunotherapy resistance in tumors. From the reads, TCRdb called clonotypes with MiXCR, one entry per CDR3 protein. The data contain tens of thousands of distinct CDR3 sequences, roughly a sixth of them singletons. The sequencing here drew on PBMCs, taken before treatment. The source of these receptors is a male donor with prostate cancer. The CDR3 runs from the conserved cysteine through the conserved F or W. The order of the fields is J gene, clone size, D gene, V gene, CDR3 protein, CDR3 DNA. A D gene is named only where the DNA matches it firmly. The listing skips clone size in some rows; elsewhere it reads once, few, many or a size class.

J: TRBJ2-3; size: many; D: NA; V: TRBV10-2; CDR3: CASSDPTGYTDTQYF; DNA: TGCGCCAGCAGTGATCCGACTGGATACACAGATACGCAGTATTTT
J: TRBJ2-7; size: many; D: NA; V: TRBV7-2; CDR3: CASSQIAPYYEQYF; DNA: TGTGCCAGCAGCCAAATAGCGCCTTACTACGAGCAGTACTTC
J: TRBJ2-2; size: many; D: NA; V: TRBV19; CDR3: CASTGYTGELFF; DNA: TGTGCCAGTACCGGCTACACCGGGGAGCTGTTTTTT
J: TRBJ1-1; size: many; D: TRBD1; V: TRBV20-1; CDR3: CSARDGTGETEAFF; DNA: TGCAGTGCTAGAGATGGTACAGGGGAGACTGAAGCTTTCTTT
J: TRBJ2-3; size: many; D: NA; V: TRBV18; CDR3: CASSRRQDPSTDTQYF; DNA: TGTGCCAGCTCACGACGACAGGACCCCAGCACAGATACGCAGTATTTT
J: TRBJ2-2; size: few; D: NA; V: TRBV12-3/TRBV12-4; CDR3: CASMEGAGELFF; DNA: TGTGCCAGCATGGAAGGCGCCGGGGAGCTGTTTTTT
J: TRBJ1-6; size: NA; D: NA; V: TRBV13; CDR3: CASSLQKGPLHF; DNA: TGTGCCAGCAGCTTACAGAAAGGTCCCCTCCACTTT
J: TRBJ2-5; size: many; D: NA; V: TRBV7-2; CDR3: CAGDRTNKETQYF; DNA: TGTGCCGGAGACCGGACTAATAAAGAGACCCAGTACTTC
J: TRBJ2-5; size: many; D: NA; V: TRBV7-2; CDR3: CASSLVGGGQETQYF; DNA: TGTGCCAGCAGCTTAGTAGGGGGGGGTCAAGAGACCCAGTACTTC
J: TRBJ2-2; size: NA; D: TRBD2; V: TRBV11-2; CDR3: CASSLNTLAGGRNTGELFF; DNA: TGTGCCAGCAGCTTGAACACACTAGCGGGGGGGCGGAACACCGGGGAGCTGTTTTTT
J: TRBJ2-7; size: many; D: NA; V: TRBV7-9; CDR3: CANRDRESYEQYF; DNA: TGTGCCAACCGGGACCGTGAATCCTACGAGCAGTACTTC
J: TRBJ2-1; size: many; D: TRBD1; V: TRBV18; CDR3: CASSPGQGGQNEQFF; DNA: TGTGCCAGCTCACCCGGACAGGGGGGTCAGAATGAGCAGTTCTTC
J: TRBJ2-3; size: many; D: TRBD2; V: TRBV6-6; CDR3: CASSYSSGGGRGTDTQYF; DNA: TGTGCCAGCAGTTACTCTAGCGGGGGGGGGAGAGGCACAGATACGCAGTATTTT
J: TRBJ2-5; size: many; D: TRBD1; V: TRBV11-3; CDR3: CASSQQGSETQYF; DNA: TGTGCCAGCAGCCAACAGGGGTCAGAGACCCAGTACTTC
J: TRBJ2-5; size: NA; D: NA; V: TRBV28; CDR3: CASSPAGVQETQYF; DNA: TGTGCCAGCAGTCCCGCAGGGGTCCAAGAGACCCAGTACTTC
J: TRBJ1-2; size: many; D: NA; V: TRBV18; CDR3: CASSPQAEGRHYGYTF; DNA: TGTGCCAGCTCACCCCAAGCGGAGGGGAGGCATTATGGCTACACCTTC
J: TRBJ1-1; size: many; D: NA; V: TRBV6-1; CDR3: CASSDRVKAFF; DNA: TGTGCCAGCAGTGACAGGGTGAAAGCTTTCTTT
J: TRBJ2-7; size: many; D: NA; V: TRBV12-3/TRBV12-4; CDR3: CASSLGPRDAHEQYF; DNA: TGTGCCAGCAGTTTAGGGCCCAGGGACGCCCACGAGCAGTACTTC
J: TRBJ2-1; size: NA; D: TRBD2; V: TRBV5-1; CDR3: CACSPGSGGNEQFF; DNA: TGCGCCTGCAGCCCCGGTTCGGGAGGAAATGAGCAGTTCTTC
J: TRBJ2-1; size: many; D: TRBD2; V: TRBV5-4; CDR3: CASSPPGASGVYNEQFF; DNA: TGTGCCAGCAGCCCACCCGGGGCTAGCGGGGTCTACAATGAGCAGTTCTTC
J: TRBJ2-1; size: many; D: NA; V: TRBV20-1; CDR3: CSARDSKQGFSDEQFF; DNA: TGCAGTGCTAGAGATTCTAAGCAGGGGTTTAGCGATGAGCAGTTCTTC
J: TRBJ2-1; size: many; D: NA; V: TRBV5-1; CDR3: CASSRLANEQFF; DNA: TGCGCCAGCAGCAGGCTAGCCAATGAGCAGTTCTTC
J: TRBJ1-2; size: many; D: NA; V: TRBV5-1; CDR3: CASSWGRGQHYGYTF; DNA: TGTGCCAGCAGCTGGGGCAGGGGACAACACTATGGCTACACCTTC
J: TRBJ2-1; size: many; D: NA; V: TRBV11-2; CDR3: CASSLVGGAPYNEQFF; DNA: TGTGCCAGCAGCTTAGTGGGCGGGGCACCCTACAATGAGCAGTTCTTC
J: TRBJ1-3; size: many; D: NA; V: TRBV14; CDR3: CASSQDRAGLSGNTIYF; DNA: TGTGCCAGCAGCCAAGATCGGGCAGGCCTCTCTGGAAACACCATATATTTT
J: TRBJ2-5; size: many; D: NA; V: TRBV7-8; CDR3: CASSGTVSAGVSETQYF; DNA: TGTGCCAGCAGCGGAACGGTATCGGCGGGCGTCAGTGAGACCCAGTACTTC
J: TRBJ2-3; size: NA; D: TRBD1; V: TRBV5-8; CDR3: CASSLGPGGSSDTQYF; DNA: TGTGCCAGCAGCTTAGGCCCAGGGGGCAGCTCAGATACGCAGTATTTT
J: TRBJ2-3; size: many; D: NA; V: TRBV6-6; CDR3: CASSNPRTTDTQYF; DNA: TGTGCCAGCAGCAACCCGAGGACCACAGATACGCAGTATTTT
J: TRBJ1-1; size: NA; D: NA; V: TRBV2; CDR3: CASTLEGPAKTEAFF; DNA: TGTGCCAGCACCTTGGAGGGTCCTGCCAAGACTGAAGCTTTCTTT
J: TRBJ1-2; size: many; D: NA; V: TRBV5-4; CDR3: CASSRGKVGGYTF; DNA: TGTGCCAGCAGCCGAGGGAAAGTAGGTGGCTACACCTTC
J: TRBJ2-3; size: many; D: TRBD1; V: TRBV29-1; CDR3: CSVEVQGISTDTQYF; DNA: TGCAGCGTTGAAGTACAGGGGATTAGCACAGATACGCAGTATTTT
J: TRBJ2-1; size: many; D: NA; V: TRBV28; CDR3: CASSLPGSYNEQFF; DNA: TGTGCCAGCAGTCTGCCCGGGTCCTACAATGAGCAGTTCTTC
J: TRBJ2-2; size: many; D: NA; V: TRBV19; CDR3: CASSTGRNTGELFF; DNA: TGTGCCAGTAGTACAGGGAGGAACACCGGGGAGCTGTTTTTT
J: TRBJ2-2; size: many; D: NA; V: TRBV19; CDR3: CASSIPLSGGMGELFF; DNA: TGTGCCAGTAGTATCCCACTATCGGGGGGCATGGGGGAGCTGTTTTTT
J: TRBJ2-5; size: NA; D: TRBD1; V: TRBV20-1; CDR3: CSARDSGQGRETQYF; DNA: TGCAGTGCTAGAGATAGTGGACAGGGACGGGAGACCCAGTACTTC
J: TRBJ2-3; size: many; D: NA; V: TRBV6-5; CDR3: CASRGAGVPADTQYF; DNA: TGTGCCAGCAGGGGGGCGGGGGTCCCGGCCGATACGCAGTATTTT
J: TRBJ2-1; size: few; D: TRBD2; V: TRBV6-5; CDR3: CASSRTSESEQFF; DNA: TGTGCCAGCAGTAGGACTAGCGAAAGTGAGCAGTTCTTC
J: TRBJ2-2; size: NA; D: NA; V: TRBV27; CDR3: CASSPRTANTGELFF; DNA: TGTGCCAGCAGTCCCAGGACGGCGAACACCGGGGAGCTGTTTTTT
J: TRBJ1-1; size: many; D: NA; V: TRBV2; CDR3: CASSDVGLFKGDTEAFF; DNA: TGTGCCAGCAGCGACGTAGGGCTTTTTAAGGGGGACACTGAAGCTTTCTTT
J: TRBJ2-1; size: NA; D: NA; V: TRBV6-2/TRBV6-3; CDR3: CASSYGWQLYNEQFF; DNA: TGTGCCAGCAGTTACGGGTGGCAGCTATACAATGAGCAGTTCTTC
J: TRBJ2-2; size: NA; D: NA; V: TRBV5-6; CDR3: CASSLVHSANTGELFFF; DNA: NA
J: TRBJ2-3; size: NA; D: TRBD2; V: TRBV10-3; CDR3: CASTLAGSSSTDTQYF; DNA: TGTGCCTCGACCCTAGCGGGGTCGTCTAGCACAGATACGCAGTATTTT
J: TRBJ2-2; size: NA; D: TRBD2; V: TRBV7-8; CDR3: CASSLTGTRTGELFF; DNA: TGTGCCAGCAGCTTAACCGGGACTAGAACCGGGGAGCTGTTTTTT